The rows below give T cell receptor beta chains drawn from one sample of a study of blood T cell repertoires in COVID-19. TCRdb keeps only in-frame clones here, not all; method: immunoSEQ multiplex PCR. Here the sample spans more than 95,000 clones, about 74% being singletons. Sequencing was done on a sample of peripheral blood. These receptors were obtained from a man aged 55 to 70 with acute or convalescent COVID-19. Both conserved end residues are part of each CDR3. The D gene is left open where the match is weak. Size is stated for part of the rows, as once, few or many counts, or as a class when the clone is expanded.

j_gene | len | d_gene | v_gene | abundance | CDR3aa | CDR3nt
TRBJ1-1 | 15 | - | TRBV4-2 | - | CASSQEVGGLVEAFF | TGTGCCAGCAGCCAAGAGGTGGGAGGCTTGGTAGAAGCTTTCTTT
TRBJ2-5 | 15 | - | TRBV3-1/TRBV3-2 | - | CASSQPTQGWETQYF | TGTGCCAGCAGCCAACCCACACAGGGTTGGGAGACCCAGTACTTC
TRBJ1-2 | 15 | TRBD1 | TRBV6-5 | - | CASSSRGTGIVGYTF | TGTGCCAGCAGTTCTCGGGGGACAGGGATAGTCGGCTACACCTTC
TRBJ1-5 | 17 | - | TRBV5-1 | - | CASSSDPVGGENQPQHF | TGCGCCAGCAGCTCTGATCCCGTCGGAGGAGAGAATCAGCCCCAGCATTTT
TRBJ1-1 | 10 | - | TRBV21-1 | few | CASKPREAFF | TGTGCCAGCAAGCCGAGAGAAGCTTTCTTT
TRBJ1-1 | 16 | - | TRBV6-5 | - | CASSYSPSGVGTEAFF | TGTGCCAGCAGTTACTCCCCGTCAGGGGTTGGCACTGAAGCTTTCTTT
TRBJ1-4 | 14 | - | TRBV30 | - | CAWSPDRIPKELFF | TGTGCCTGGAGTCCCGACAGGATTCCAAAAGAGCTGTTTTTT
TRBJ1-2 | 13 | - | TRBV12-3/TRBV12-4 | - | CASRSGQSYGYTF | TGTGCCAGCAGGTCCGGACAGTCCTATGGCTACACCTTC
TRBJ2-1 | 17 | TRBD1 | TRBV5-6 | - | CASSLVRGQGLNRIVFF | TGTGCCAGCAGCTTGGTCCGGGGACAGGGCTTGAACCGAATTGTGTTCTTC
TRBJ2-7 | 14 | TRBD1 | TRBV10-1 | few | CASGGTGGVYEQYF | TGCGCCAGCGGAGGGACAGGGGGTGTATACGAGCAGTACTTC
TRBJ1-6 | 14 | - | TRBV7-9 | few | CASGPSGFNSPLHF | TGTGCCAGCGGCCCGTCAGGCTTTAATTCACCCCTCCACTTT
TRBJ1-1 | 13 | TRBD1 | TRBV7-8 | - | CASSHGQGREAFF | TGTGCCAGCAGCCATGGACAGGGCCGAGAAGCTTTCTTT
TRBJ2-7 | 14 | TRBD1 | TRBV27 | - | CASSLRRQGAAQYF | TGTGCCAGCAGTTTAAGGAGACAGGGGGCCGCGCAGTACTTC